This TCR beta chain was captured by sequencing in a study of blood T cell repertoires in COVID-19. Repertoires were generated with immunoSEQ multiplex PCR, while TCRdb's copy carries only in-frame clones and drops some. The sample carries about 480,000 clones, around 89% recorded once. Participants were aged roughly 18 to 90 years from roughly 25 US areas. The CDR3 has 12 amino acids. Germline CDR1 is SEHNR and CDR2 is FQNEAQ (reference sequence). V was clipped by 5 bases and J by 9 bases, with 11 bases between them. The gene calls are TRBV7-9 and TRBJ2-1; D gene ambiguous. This receptor was identified in a woman aged 40 to 55 who had recovered from COVID-19. Sequencing was carried out using PBMCs or T cells enriched from blood (not recorded which). The CDR3 DNA reads as TGTGCCAGCAGCGCTAACACGGGTGAGCAGTTCTTC. Its protein is CASSANTGEQFF.